This T cell receptor (beta chain) was recorded in a study of blood T cells in healthy people across ages (dated by TCRdb to between 2014 and 2017). Looking at the study overall: Template switching captured roughly one uniquely barcoded TCR beta cDNA molecule per two T cells in model experiments. The donors were split into four age groups: young (average 16 years), middle-aged (roughly 39), aged (approximately 59) and long-lived (about 82). Using deep sequencing normalized with unique cDNA molecular identifiers, the study measured how TCR beta repertoire diversity changes with age. The study analyzed two additional independent replicas of 1 million unique cDNA reads from the same blood draw for two donors, one aged 18 to 29 and one aged 80 or older. To avoid experimental bias, donors of different ages were distributed randomly across sequencing lanes.

Donors were a few dozen systemically healthy Caucasian individuals from Russia aged roughly 6 to 95 years. Around 10 milliliters of peripheral blood were drawn from each donor into EDTA-treated Vacutainer tubes. Ficoll-Paque density-gradient centrifugation was used to isolate PBMCs, with at least 6.5 million per sample. Trizol reagent was used to extract total RNA from the PBMCs, yielding at least 6 micrograms per sample. Naive CD45RAhigh/CD27high T cell percentages were measured by flow cytometry on a PBMC aliquot from every donor. Library preparation used 5' RACE. These reads were obtained on an Illumina HiSeq 2500. The second PCR ran for about 7 to 11 cycles and used a J-beta primer mix along with a sample-barcoded 5' primer. A unique molecular identifier was introduced onto each TCR beta cDNA molecule by a template-switch 5' adaptor carrying 12 random nucleotides. Each sample yielded at least 2.5 million CDR3-containing paired-end reads. First-strand cDNA synthesis was performed from all RNA using the Mint cDNA synthesis kit, with priming by a TRBC-specific oligonucleotide. Following uracil-DNA glycosylase treatment, all cDNA underwent a first 18-cycle PCR with the universal primers M1SS and BC2_uni_R. The authors processed their data as follows. Normalization of each sample was performed by random selection of 1 million high-quality reads, each carrying a distinct molecular identifier. Instead of being binned into consensus sequences, reads that shared molecular identifiers were thrown out. MiTCR, set to a Q25 quality threshold and the strictest error-elimination algorithm, was used for CDR3 identification, clonotype clustering and error correction. A nonparametric unseen species model using Euler transformation provided a lower-bound estimate of total TCR beta diversity. TCRdb reran the public reads through fastp at Q25 and MiXCR, keeping productive beta chains. Each entry merges the rows of one CDR3 protein and shows their most common DNA and genes. The V and J calls and clone size are TCRdb's, not the authors'. The table for this sample lists some 1.4 million distinct CDR3 sequences; 40% to 50% of them were counted only once. 7.9% of the sample is taken by the ten largest.

What the research found in general, with its limitations: Observed TCR beta diversity per million T cells fell roughly linearly with age, and a significant reduction was already apparent by age roughly 41. The CMV infection status of donors was not known, potentially confounding age-related changes in expanded clonotypes. A strong correlation was found between observed TCR beta diversity and the percentage of naive T cells measured by flow cytometry. Estimates of total diversity based on one million sequenced T cells were regarded as lower bounds and as underestimates. Because profiling used bulk unsorted PBMCs, naive and antigen-experienced compartments could not be compared conclusively. Compared with the aged group, the long-lived group had more naive CD4+ T cells, fewer expanded clones and increased TCR diversity, suggesting age selection.

The germline V gene yields MNHNS for CDR1 and SASEGT for CDR2. There are 12 amino acids in the CDR3, from cysteine to phenylalanine inclusive. Only CDR3 DNA is held: 36 bases, read in frame from base 1. Deletion took 1 base off V and 7 bases off J, with a span of 7 bases between the germline ends. Turning to this clonotype: Which antigen it targets is not known. One base away there is no much larger clone; base qualities are not given.

This TCR was recovered from a woman aged 18 to 35 in good health. The chain is assembled from TRBV6-1 and TRBJ1-2; the D gene assignment is ambiguous. Specimen: blood. The bases read TGTGCCAGCAGTGAAGGTGCCACTGGCTACACCTTC. This gives the protein CASSEGATGYTF.